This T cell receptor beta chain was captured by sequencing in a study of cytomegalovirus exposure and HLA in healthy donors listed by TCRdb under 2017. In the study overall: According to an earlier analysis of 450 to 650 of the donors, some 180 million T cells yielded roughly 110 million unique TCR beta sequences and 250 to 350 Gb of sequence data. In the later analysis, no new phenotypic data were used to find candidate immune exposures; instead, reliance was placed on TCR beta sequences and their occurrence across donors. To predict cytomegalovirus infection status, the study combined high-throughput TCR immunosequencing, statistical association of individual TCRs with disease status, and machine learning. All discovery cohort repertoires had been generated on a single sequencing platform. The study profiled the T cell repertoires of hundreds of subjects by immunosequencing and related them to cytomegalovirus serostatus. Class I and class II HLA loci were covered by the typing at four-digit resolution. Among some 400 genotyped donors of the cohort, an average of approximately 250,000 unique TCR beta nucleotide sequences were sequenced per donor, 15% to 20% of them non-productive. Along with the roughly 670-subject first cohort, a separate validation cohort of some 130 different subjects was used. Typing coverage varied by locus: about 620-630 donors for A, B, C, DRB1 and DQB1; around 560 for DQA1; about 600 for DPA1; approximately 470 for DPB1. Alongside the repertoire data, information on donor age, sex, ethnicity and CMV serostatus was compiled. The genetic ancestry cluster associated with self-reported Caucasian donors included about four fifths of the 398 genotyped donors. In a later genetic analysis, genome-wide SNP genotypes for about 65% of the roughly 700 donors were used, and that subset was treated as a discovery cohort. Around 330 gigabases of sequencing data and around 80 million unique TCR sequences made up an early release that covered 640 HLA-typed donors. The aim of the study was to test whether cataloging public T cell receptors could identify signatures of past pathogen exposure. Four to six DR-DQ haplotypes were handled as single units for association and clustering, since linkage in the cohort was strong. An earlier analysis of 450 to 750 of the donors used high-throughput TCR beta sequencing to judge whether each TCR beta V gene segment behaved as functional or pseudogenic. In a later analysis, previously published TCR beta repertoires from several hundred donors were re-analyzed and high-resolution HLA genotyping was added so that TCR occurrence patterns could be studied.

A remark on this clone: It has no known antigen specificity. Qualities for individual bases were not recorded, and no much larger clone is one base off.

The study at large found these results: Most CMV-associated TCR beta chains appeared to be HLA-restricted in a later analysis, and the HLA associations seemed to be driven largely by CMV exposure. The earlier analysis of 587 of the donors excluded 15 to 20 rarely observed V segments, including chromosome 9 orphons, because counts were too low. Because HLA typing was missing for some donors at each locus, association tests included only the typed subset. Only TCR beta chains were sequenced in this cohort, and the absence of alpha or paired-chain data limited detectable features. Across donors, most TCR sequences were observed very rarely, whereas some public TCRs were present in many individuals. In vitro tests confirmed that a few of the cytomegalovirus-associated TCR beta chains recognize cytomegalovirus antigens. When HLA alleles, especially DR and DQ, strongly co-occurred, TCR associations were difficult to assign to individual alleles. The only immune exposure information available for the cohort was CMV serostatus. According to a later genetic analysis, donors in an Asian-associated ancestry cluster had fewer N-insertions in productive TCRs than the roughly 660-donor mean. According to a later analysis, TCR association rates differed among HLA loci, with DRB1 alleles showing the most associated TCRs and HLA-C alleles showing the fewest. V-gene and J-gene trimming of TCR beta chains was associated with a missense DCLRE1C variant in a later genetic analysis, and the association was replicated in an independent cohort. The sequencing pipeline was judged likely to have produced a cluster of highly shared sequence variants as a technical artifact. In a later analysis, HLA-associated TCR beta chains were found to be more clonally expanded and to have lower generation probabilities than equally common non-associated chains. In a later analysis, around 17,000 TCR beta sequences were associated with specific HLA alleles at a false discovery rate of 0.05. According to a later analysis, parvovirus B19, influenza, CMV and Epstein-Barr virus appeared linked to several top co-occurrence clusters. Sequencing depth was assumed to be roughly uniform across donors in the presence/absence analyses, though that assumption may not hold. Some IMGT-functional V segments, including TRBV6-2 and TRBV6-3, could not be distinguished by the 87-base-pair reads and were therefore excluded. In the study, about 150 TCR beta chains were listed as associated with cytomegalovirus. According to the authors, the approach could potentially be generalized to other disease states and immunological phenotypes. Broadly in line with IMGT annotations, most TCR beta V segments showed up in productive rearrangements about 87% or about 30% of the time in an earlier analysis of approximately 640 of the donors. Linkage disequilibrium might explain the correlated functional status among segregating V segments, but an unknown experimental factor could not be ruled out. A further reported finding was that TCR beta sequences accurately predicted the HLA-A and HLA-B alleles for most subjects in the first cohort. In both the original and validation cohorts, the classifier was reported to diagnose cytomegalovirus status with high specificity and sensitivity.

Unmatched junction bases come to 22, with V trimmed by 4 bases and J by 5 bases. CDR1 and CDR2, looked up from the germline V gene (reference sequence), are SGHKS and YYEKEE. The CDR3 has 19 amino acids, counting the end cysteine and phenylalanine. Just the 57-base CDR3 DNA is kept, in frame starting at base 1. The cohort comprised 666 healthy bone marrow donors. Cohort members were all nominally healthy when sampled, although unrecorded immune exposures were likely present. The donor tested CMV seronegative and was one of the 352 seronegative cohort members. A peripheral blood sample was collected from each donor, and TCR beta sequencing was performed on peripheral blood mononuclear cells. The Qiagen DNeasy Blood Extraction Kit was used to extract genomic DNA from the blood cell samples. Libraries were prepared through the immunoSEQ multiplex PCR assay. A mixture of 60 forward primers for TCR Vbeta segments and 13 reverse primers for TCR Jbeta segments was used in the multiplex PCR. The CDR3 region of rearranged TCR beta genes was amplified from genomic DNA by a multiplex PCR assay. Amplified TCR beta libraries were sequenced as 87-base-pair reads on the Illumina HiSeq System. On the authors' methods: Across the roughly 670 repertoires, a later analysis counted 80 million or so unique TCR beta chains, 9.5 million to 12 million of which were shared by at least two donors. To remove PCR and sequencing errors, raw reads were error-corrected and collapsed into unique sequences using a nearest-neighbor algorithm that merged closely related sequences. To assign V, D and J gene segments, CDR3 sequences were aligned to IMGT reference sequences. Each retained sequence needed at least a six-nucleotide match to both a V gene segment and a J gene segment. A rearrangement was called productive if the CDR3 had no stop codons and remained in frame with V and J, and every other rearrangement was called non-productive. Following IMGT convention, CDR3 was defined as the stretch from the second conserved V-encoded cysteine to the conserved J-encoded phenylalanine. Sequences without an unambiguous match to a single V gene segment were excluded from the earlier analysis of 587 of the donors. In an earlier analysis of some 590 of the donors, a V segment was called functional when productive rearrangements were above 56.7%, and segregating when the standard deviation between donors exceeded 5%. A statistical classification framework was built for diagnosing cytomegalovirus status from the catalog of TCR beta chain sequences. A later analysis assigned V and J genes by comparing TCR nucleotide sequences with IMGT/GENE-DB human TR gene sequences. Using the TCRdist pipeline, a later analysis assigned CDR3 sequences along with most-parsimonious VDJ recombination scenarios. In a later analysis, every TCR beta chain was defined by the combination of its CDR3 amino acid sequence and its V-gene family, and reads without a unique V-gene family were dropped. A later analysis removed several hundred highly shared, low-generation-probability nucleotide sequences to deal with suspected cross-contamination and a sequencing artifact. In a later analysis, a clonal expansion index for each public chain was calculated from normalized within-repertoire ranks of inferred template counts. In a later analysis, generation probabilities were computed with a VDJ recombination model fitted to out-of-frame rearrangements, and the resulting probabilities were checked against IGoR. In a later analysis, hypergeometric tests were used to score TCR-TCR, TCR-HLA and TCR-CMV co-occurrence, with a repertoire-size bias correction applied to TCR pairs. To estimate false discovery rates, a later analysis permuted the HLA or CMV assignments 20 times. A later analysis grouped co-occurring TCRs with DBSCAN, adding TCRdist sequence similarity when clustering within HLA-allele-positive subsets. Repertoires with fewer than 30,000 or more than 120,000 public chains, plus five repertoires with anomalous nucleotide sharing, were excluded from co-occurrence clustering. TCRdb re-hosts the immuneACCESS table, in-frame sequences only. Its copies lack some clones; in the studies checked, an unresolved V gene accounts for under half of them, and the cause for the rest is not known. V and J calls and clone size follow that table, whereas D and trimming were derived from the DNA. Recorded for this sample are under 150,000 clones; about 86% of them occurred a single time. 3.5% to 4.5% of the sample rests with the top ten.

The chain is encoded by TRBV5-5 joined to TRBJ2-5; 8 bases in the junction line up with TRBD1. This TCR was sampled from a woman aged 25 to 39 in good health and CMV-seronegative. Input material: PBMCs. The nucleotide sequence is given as TGTGCCAGCAGCCCCCGCATCCAACAGGGGGTACACTCATGGGAGACCCAGTACTTC. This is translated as CASSPRIQQGVHSWETQYF. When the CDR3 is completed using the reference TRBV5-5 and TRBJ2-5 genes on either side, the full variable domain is DAGVTQSPTHLIKTRGQQVTLRCSPISGHKSVSWYQQVLGQGPQFIFQYYEKEERGRGNFPDRFSARQFPNYSSELNVNALLLGDSALYLCASSPRIQQGVHSWETQYFGPGTRLLVL.